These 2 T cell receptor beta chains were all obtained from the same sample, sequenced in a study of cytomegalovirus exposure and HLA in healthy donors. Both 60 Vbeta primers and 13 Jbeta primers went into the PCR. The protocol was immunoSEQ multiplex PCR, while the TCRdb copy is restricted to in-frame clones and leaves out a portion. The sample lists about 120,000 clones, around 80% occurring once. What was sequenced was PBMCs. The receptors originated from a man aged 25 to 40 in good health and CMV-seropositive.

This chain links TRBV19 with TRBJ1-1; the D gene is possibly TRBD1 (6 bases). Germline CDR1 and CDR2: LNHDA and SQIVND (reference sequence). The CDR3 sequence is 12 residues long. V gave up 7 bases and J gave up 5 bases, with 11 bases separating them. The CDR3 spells CASIRGWTEAFF. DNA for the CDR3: TGTGCCAGTATCAGGGGCTGGACTGAAGCTTTCTTT.

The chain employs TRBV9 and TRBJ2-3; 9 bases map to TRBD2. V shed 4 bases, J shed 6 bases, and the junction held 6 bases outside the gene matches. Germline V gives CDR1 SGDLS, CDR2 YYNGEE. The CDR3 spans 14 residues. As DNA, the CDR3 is TGTGCCAGCAGCCCCGGAGCGGGGGGCGATACGCAGTATTTT. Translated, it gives CASSPGAGGDTQYF.